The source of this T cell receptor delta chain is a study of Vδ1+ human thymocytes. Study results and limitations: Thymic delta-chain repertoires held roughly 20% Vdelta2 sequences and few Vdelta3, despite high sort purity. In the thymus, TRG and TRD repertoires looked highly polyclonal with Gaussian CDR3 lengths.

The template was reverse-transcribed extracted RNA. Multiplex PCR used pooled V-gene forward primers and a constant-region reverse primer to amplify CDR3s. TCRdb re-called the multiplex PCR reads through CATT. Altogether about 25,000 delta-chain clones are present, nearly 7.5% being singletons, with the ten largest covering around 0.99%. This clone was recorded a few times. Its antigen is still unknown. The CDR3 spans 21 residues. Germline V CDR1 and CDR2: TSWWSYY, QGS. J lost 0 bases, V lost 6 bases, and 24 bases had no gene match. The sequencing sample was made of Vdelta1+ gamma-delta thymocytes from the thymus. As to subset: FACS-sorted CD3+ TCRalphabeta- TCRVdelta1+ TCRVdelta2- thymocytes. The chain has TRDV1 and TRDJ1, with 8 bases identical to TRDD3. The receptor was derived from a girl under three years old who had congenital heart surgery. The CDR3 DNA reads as TGTGCTCTTGGAAACGCGTACCGGAGGGATACGAGGACTAGGTACACCGATAAACTCATCTTT. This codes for CALGNAYRRDTRTRYTDKLIF.